Shown below are 13 T cell receptor beta chains from a single sample sequenced in a study of blood T cell repertoires in COVID-19. The protocol was immunoSEQ multiplex PCR, while the TCRdb copy is restricted to in-frame clones and leaves out a portion. The table has under 150,000 clones, roughly 80% seen once; the top ten hold under 1.5%. Material: peripheral blood. These receptor sequences come from a man aged 55 to 69 with acute or convalescent COVID-19.

The CDR3 loop is CASSPGIAVNEQFF. CDR3 DNA: TGCGCCAGCAGCCCCGGGATAGCGGTGAATGAGCAGTTCTTC. This chain connects TRBV5-1 to TRBJ2-1; D might be TRBD2 (6 bases). V shed 4 bases and J shed 7 bases, with 15 bases lying between them. CDR3 length: 14 residues. The V gene's germline CDR1 is SGHRS and CDR2 YFSETQ.

The chain joins TRBV5-4 to TRBJ2-3; 10 nucleotides agree with TRBD2. V lost 9 bases to trimming and J lost 2 bases; unmatched junction nucleotides: 12. This CDR3 has 16 amino acids. CDR1 and CDR2 (germline): SGHNT, YYREEE (reference sequence). The DNA of the CDR3 is TGTGCCACCTTAGCGGGGGGCCAACGCTCCACAGATACGCAGTATTTT. Residues: CATLAGGQRSTDTQYF.

The chain uses TRBV29-1 and TRBJ1-5, with 8 bases lining up with TRBD1. Looked up from germline, CDR1 is SQVTM and CDR2 is ANQGSEA. The CDR3 extends over 13 amino acids. The V and J ends lost 1 base and 8 bases, in that order; junction bases with no gene match: 4. The CDR3 sequence: CSVEVPGQEPQHF. CDR3 bases: TGCAGCGTTGAAGTCCCGGGACAGGAGCCCCAGCATTTT.

This clone appeared a few times. The V call is TRBV5-1, the J call TRBJ2-3; the D gene is possibly TRBD2 (5 bases). The CDR3 has 15 amino acids. The germline CDR1 and CDR2 sequences are SGHRS and YFSETQ. V lost 1 base, J lost 0 bases, and 9 bases lay in between. The DNA of the CDR3 is TGCGCCAGCAGCTTGATCGGCGGGAGCACAGATACGCAGTATTTT. Its protein is CASSLIGGSTDTQYF.

This sequence joins TRBV19 and TRBJ1-3; D is ambiguous. The CDR3 loop spans 15 amino acids. V was cut by 3 bases and J by 0 bases, with 9 bases left in between. Germline CDR1 and CDR2: LNHDA and SQIVND (reference sequence). CDR3 sequence (DNA): TGTGCCAGTAGTATTGGGCAGAACTCTGGAAACACCATATATTTT. Its translation is CASSIGQNSGNTIYF. The variable domain in full, with the rest retrieved from reference TRBV19 and TRBJ1-3, is DGGITQSPKYLFRKEGQNVTLSCEQNLNHDAMYWYRQDPGQGLRLIYYSQIVNDFQKGDIAEGYSVSREKKESFPLTVTSAQKNPTAFYLCASSIGQNSGNTIYFGEGSWLTVV.

The chain uses TRBV27 and TRBJ2-3; 11 bases map to TRBD2. The CDR3 sequence is 16 residues long. Germline V gives CDR1 MNHEY, CDR2 SMNVEV (reference sequence). The J segment lost 5 bases and the V segment lost 3 bases, leaving 7 bases of the junction unmatched. CDR3 sequence: CASSFFVTSGEDTQYF. CDR3 coding DNA: TGTGCCAGCAGTTTTTTTGTGACTAGCGGGGAAGATACGCAGTATTTT.

The chain joins TRBV19 to TRBJ2-1; tentative D call: TRBD1 (6 bases). Trimming shortened V by 3 bases and J by 3 bases, and 9 bases separated the two germline ends. The CDR3 is 14 residues long. Per the germline V gene, CDR1 is LNHDA and CDR2 is SQIVND (reference sequence). CDR3 loop: CASSMRGGYNEQFF. Written as DNA, the CDR3 is TGTGCCAGTAGTATGAGAGGGGGCTACAATGAGCAGTTCTTC. The full variable domain, completed using reference TRBV19 and TRBJ2-1, is DGGITQSPKYLFRKEGQNVTLSCEQNLNHDAMYWYRQDPGQGLRLIYYSQIVNDFQKGDIAEGYSVSREKKESFPLTVTSAQKNPTAFYLCASSMRGGYNEQFFGPGTRLTVL.

This chain connects TRBV5-1 to TRBJ2-5, with 8 bases matching TRBD2. Germline CDR1 reads SGHRS; CDR2 reads YFSETQ. The CDR3 length is 16 residues. The junction had 12 bases not matched to a gene; V was cut back by 6 bases and J by 2 bases. CDR3 sequence reads: CASILGGRGGQETQYF. DNA of the CDR3: TGCGCCAGCATCCTAGGCGGCCGGGGGGGTCAAGAGACCCAGTACTTC.

This sequence joins TRBV27 and TRBJ2-1, with 9 bases aligning to TRBD2. The germline V gene has CDR1 MNHEY and CDR2 SMNVEV (reference sequence). After removal of 2 bases from V and 9 bases from J, the junction contained 8 bases not matched to a gene. The CDR3 has 15 residues. The chain's CDR3 is CASSLGAGGPIEQFF. The CDR3 nucleotides read TGTGCCAGCAGTTTAGGGGCGGGAGGGCCTATTGAGCAGTTCTTC.

Concerning this clone itself: This sample includes further DNA sequences coding for the same CDR3. The genes are TRBV12-3 or TRBV12-4 and TRBJ2-7; TRBD1 might be the D (6 bases). The CDR3 spans 11 residues. Trimming stripped 6 bases from V and 3 bases from J, with 6 bases between. Here the CDR3 DNA reads TGTGCCAGCAGACAGGGCTACGAGCAGTACTTC. The encoded protein is CASRQGYEQYF.

The chain employs TRBV5-1 and TRBJ2-3; 8 nucleotides agree with TRBD1. V shed 6 bases, J shed 4 bases, and the junction held 7 bases outside the gene matches. Germline V gene sequence: CDR1 SGHRS, CDR2 YFSETQ. The CDR3 sequence is 14 residues long. This chain's CDR3 is CASMPGGASDTQYF. The DNA for the CDR3 is TGCGCCAGCATGCCAGGGGGCGCATCAGATACGCAGTATTTT.

J is TRBJ2-7 and V is TRBV10-3, with TRBD1 matching 7 bases. V lost 7 bases to trimming and J lost 1 base; unmatched junction nucleotides: 4. In germline, CDR1 is ENHRY, CDR2 SYGVKD. The CDR3 totals 13 residues. CDR3: CAINRDRSYEQYF. In DNA form, the CDR3 reads TGTGCCATCAATCGGGACAGATCCTACGAGCAGTACTTC.

This clone was seen more than once but under ten times. The V gene is TRBV10-3, the J gene TRBJ2-7; D uncertain. The CDR3 runs to 13 residues. Trimming left V 10 bases short and J 0 bases short, with 13 bases between. CDR1 is ENHRY, CDR2 SYGVKD, per germline. This CDR3 reads CATSSSSSYEQYF. In nucleotides, the CDR3 is TGTGCCACCTCTTCCTCTAGCTCCTACGAGCAGTACTTC.